Listed below are T cell receptor beta chains from one sample, sequenced in a study of T cells in Graves' hyperthyroidism and ophthalmopathy. TCRdb redid the calling of the multiplex PCR reads with MiXCR, one entry per CDR3 protein. The table shows more than 450,000 distinct CDR3 sequences, with 20% occurring only once. Sequences were obtained from blood. These receptors were obtained from a man in his forties with Graves' ophthalmopathy. Each CDR3 is given with its conserved first and last residue. A D gene is named only where the DNA matches it firmly. Some rows mark clone size as missing; the rest say once, few, many or name a class of expanded clone.

clone size,D gene,J gene,V gene,CDR3 DNA,CDR3 protein
many,TRBD1,TRBJ1-1,TRBV12-3/TRBV12-4,TGTGCCAGCAGGCGGACAGGGACGTACCCTGAAGCTTTCTTT,CASRRTGTYPEAFF
many,.,TRBJ1-1,TRBV18,TGTGCCAGCTCACCCTCACAGGACGGGGGAGCTTTCTTT,CASSPSQDGGAFF
.,.,TRBJ2-7,TRBV3-1,TGTGCCAGCAGCCGAGCTCCAGGGGGGGCCTACGAGCAGTACTTC,CASSRAPGGAYEQYF
many,.,TRBJ1-2,TRBV2,TGTGCCAGCACCCCCTGGGACGGCTACACCTTC,CASTPWDGYTF
few,.,TRBJ2-3,TRBV7-9,TGTGCCAGCACACCCCCCTCCCGGCCAGATACGCAGTATTTT,CASTPPSRPDTQYF
few,TRBD2,TRBJ2-7,TRBV15,TGTGCCACCAGCAGAGTGACTAGCGGTACCCACGAGCAGTACTTC,CATSRVTSGTHEQYF
many,.,TRBJ2-7,TRBV3-1,TGTGCCAGCAGCCCCGGACGAAGCTACGAGCAGTACTTC,CASSPGRSYEQYF
.,.,TRBJ1-3,TRBV6-5,TGTGCCAGCAGTTACTCCACCGGGAGCTCTGGAAACACCATATATTTT,CASSYSTGSSGNTIYF
few,TRBD2,TRBJ2-5,TRBV6-1,TGTGCCAGCAGTGATTTCATAGCGGGGGGACAAGAGACCCAGTACTTC,CASSDFIAGGQETQYF
.,TRBD2,TRBJ2-1,TRBV12-3/TRBV12-4,TGTGCCAGCAGTCTACAGACTAGCGGGAGAGGGCATGAGCAGTTCTTC,CASSLQTSGRGHEQFF
.,TRBD1,TRBJ1-2,TRBV7-9,TGTGCCAGCAGCTCAATACAGGGGGACTATGGCTACACCTTC,CASSSIQGDYGYTF
few,.,TRBJ1-1,TRBV18,TGTGCCAGTCAAAGAACAAGCGGGGTCCCCTCGAACACTGAAGCTTTCTTT,CASQRTSGVPSNTEAFF
many,.,TRBJ1-1,TRBV20-1,TGCAGTGCTAAGGGGCGCGGCACTGAAGCTTTCTTT,CSAKGRGTEAFF
few,TRBD1,TRBJ1-2,TRBV12-3/TRBV12-4,TGTGCCAGCAGTTTAGTTACAGGGGGTGGCTACACCTTC,CASSLVTGGGYTF
many,.,TRBJ2-3,TRBV30,TGTGCCTGGACGGACAGAACAGATACGCAGTATTTT,CAWTDRTDTQYF
few,.,TRBJ2-1,TRBV12-3/TRBV12-4,TGTGCCAGCAGTTATGAAGTTGCCGCCCTGGGCAATGAGCAGTTCTTC,CASSYEVAALGNEQFF
.,.,TRBJ2-2,TRBV7-2,TGTGCCAGCAGCTCTACAGGGCTCGGGGAGCTGTTTTTT,CASSSTGLGELFF
few,TRBD2,TRBJ2-3,TRBV20-1,TGCAGTGCTGGCGGGGGGGCCTCGGCAGATACGCAGTATTTT,CSAGGGASADTQYF
few,TRBD1,TRBJ1-6,TRBV20-1,TGCAGTGCTAGAGCGACAGGGTATCAGGAATCACCCCTCCACTTT,CSARATGYQESPLHF
.,.,TRBJ1-3,TRBV5-1,TGCGCCAGCAGCTTGGGCGGGGTATGGAACACCATATATTTT,CASSLGGVWNTIYF
.,.,TRBJ1-6,TRBV28,TGTGCCAGCAGTTCAGGGGTGGGCTATAATTCACCCCTCCACTTT,CASSSGVGYNSPLHF
.,.,TRBJ2-2,TRBV5-1,TGTGCCAGCAGCCCCCATACAGAAGGCACCGGGGAGCTGTTTTTT,CASSPHTEGTGELFF
.,.,TRBJ2-7,TRBV20-1,TGCAGTGCCCCCAGGGCCAGTTCCTACGAGCAGTACTTC,CSAPRASSYEQYF
few,.,TRBJ2-5,TRBV28,TGTGCCATCCAGGGCGTCCCAGAGACCCAGTACTTC,CAIQGVPETQYF
few,TRBD2,TRBJ2-5,TRBV7-8,TGTGCCAGCAGCACCCCTAGCGGGAGGGGGGAGACCCAGTACTTC,CASSTPSGRGETQYF
.,.,TRBJ2-5,TRBV7-9,TGTGCCAATTCCCTTGTGGGCACGGAGACCCAGTACTTC,CANSLVGTETQYF
many,.,TRBJ2-7,TRBV6-1,TGTGCCAGCAGTGAACCCGACTTCGAGCAGTACTTC,CASSEPDFEQYF
many,.,TRBJ2-7,TRBV28,TGTGCCAGCTCCCCAAATACCTACGAGCAGTACTTC,CASSPNTYEQYF
many,.,TRBJ2-2,TRBV18,TGTGCCAGCTCACTGGACCAGAACACCGGGGAGCTGTTTTTT,CASSLDQNTGELFF
few,.,TRBJ2-5,TRBV5-8,TGTGCCAGCAGCTCTGGGCAGAGAGAGACCCAGTACTTC,CASSSGQRETQYF
many,TRBD2,TRBJ2-7,TRBV28,TGTGCCAGCAGTCCCGGGACTAGCGGGAGTAAGCAGTACTTC,CASSPGTSGSKQYF
.,.,TRBJ2-3,TRBV11-2,TGTGCCAGCAGCAACACATATAACACAGATACGCAGTATTTT,CASSNTYNTDTQYF
few,TRBD1,TRBJ1-2,TRBV12-3/TRBV12-4,TGTGCCAGCAGTACTAGGACAGGGACCGCTGGCTACACCTTC,CASSTRTGTAGYTF
.,.,TRBJ1-1,TRBV12-3/TRBV12-4,TGTGCCAGCAGTTTCAGTGACATGAACACTGAAGCTTTCTTT,CASSFSDMNTEAFF
.,.,TRBJ1-2,TRBV12-3/TRBV12-4,TGTGCCAGCAGTTTGTGGGGTCTGAATGGCTACACCTTC,CASSLWGLNGYTF
.,TRBD2,TRBJ2-2,TRBV24-1,TGTGCCACCCCCCGGCGGGGGAGGGGCACCGGGGAGCTGTTTTTT,CATPRRGRGTGELFF
many,.,TRBJ2-5,TRBV20-1,TGCAGTGCTACCCGGACTTTACAAGAGACCCAGTACTTC,CSATRTLQETQYF
few,.,TRBJ1-3,TRBV6-1,TGTGCCAGCAGTGAAGATTGGAGCTCTGGAAACACCATATATTTT,CASSEDWSSGNTIYF
many,.,TRBJ2-3,TRBV7-2,TGTGCCAGCAGCTTCGGGAGACCCCCCACAGATACGCAGTATTTT,CASSFGRPPTDTQYF
.,TRBD2,TRBJ2-5,TRBV4-1,TGCGCCAGCAGCCAAGAACCGGGAGGCCACCAAGAGACCCAGTACTTC,CASSQEPGGHQETQYF
many,.,TRBJ2-7,TRBV6-7,TGTGCCTGCTTTTGGACCTCCTACGAGCAGTACTTC,CACFWTSYEQYF